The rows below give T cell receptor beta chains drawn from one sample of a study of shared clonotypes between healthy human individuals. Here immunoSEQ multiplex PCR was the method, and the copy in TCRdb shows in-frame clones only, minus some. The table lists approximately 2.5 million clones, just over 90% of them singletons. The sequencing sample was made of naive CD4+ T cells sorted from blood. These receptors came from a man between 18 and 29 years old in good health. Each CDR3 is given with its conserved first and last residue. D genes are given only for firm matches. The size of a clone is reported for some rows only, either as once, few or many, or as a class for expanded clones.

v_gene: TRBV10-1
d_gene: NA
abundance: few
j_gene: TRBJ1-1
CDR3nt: TGCGCCAGCAGTGACAAGGGGTTAGGGTTGAACACTGAAGCTTTCTTT
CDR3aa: CASSDKGLGLNTEAFF

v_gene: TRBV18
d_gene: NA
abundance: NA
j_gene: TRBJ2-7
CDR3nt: TGTGCCAGCTCACCAGTTGGTTTGGGGGAGCAGTACTTC
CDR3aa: CASSPVGLGEQYF

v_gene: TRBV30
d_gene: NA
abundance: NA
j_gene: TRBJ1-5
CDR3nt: TGTGCCTGGAGGCTACCAGGAGGAGAAAATCAGCCCCAGCATTTT
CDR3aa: CAWRLPGGENQPQHF

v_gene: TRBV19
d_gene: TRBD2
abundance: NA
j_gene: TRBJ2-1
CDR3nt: TGTGCCAGTAGTACGCCTAGCGGGGCGAACAATGAGCAGTTCTTC
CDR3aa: CASSTPSGANNEQFF

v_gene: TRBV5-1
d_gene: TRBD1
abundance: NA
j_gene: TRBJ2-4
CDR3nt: TGCGCCAGCAGCCCCACGGGGACAGGGCAAAACATTCAGTACTTC
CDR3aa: CASSPTGTGQNIQYF

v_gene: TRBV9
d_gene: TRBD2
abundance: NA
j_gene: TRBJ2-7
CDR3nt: TGTGCCAGCAGCGTTGGGCTAGCGGGAGTAAGCCACGAGCAGTACTTC
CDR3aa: CASSVGLAGVSHEQYF

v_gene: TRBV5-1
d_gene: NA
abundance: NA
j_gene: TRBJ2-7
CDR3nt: TGCGCCAGCAAAAGGCAGGACTCCTACGAGCAGTACTTC
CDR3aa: CASKRQDSYEQYF

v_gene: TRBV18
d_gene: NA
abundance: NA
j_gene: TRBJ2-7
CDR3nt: TGTGCCAGCTCGGTCGGACCCTTCCTCTACGAGCAGTACTTC
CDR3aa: CASSVGPFLYEQYF

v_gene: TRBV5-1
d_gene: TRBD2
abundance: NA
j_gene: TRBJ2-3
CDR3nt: TGCGCCAGCAGCTTGGGAGCGGGAGGGATCACAGATACGCAGTATTTT
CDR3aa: CASSLGAGGITDTQYF

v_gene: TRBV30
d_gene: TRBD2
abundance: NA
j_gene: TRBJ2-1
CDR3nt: TGTGCCTTGAGGCGGGACTATACCGTCGATGAGCAGTTCTTC
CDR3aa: CALRRDYTVDEQFF

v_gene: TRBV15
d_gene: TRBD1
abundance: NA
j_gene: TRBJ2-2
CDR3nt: TGTGCCACCAGCAGACTACTGACAGGGGCCACCGGGGAGCTGTTTTTT
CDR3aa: CATSRLLTGATGELFF

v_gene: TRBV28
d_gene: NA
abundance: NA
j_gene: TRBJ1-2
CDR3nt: TGTGCCAGCAGTTTAGGGGGTGGGTATGGCTACACCTTC
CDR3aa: CASSLGGGYGYTF

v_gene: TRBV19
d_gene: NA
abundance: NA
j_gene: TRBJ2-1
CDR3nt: TGTGCCAGTAGTATATCAGGCCTTGAGTTCTTC
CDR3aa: CASSISGLEFF

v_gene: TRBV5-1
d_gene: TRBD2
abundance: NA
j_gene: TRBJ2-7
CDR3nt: TGCGCCAGCAGCGTGACTAGCGGGCTCGCCTACGAGCAGTACTTC
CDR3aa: CASSVTSGLAYEQYF

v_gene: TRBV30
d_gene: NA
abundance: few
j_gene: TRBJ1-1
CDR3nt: TGTGCCTGGAACGCAAGGAACACTGAAGCTTTCTTT
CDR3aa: CAWNARNTEAFF

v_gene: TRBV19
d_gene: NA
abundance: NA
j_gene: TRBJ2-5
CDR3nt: TGTGCCAGTAGTATAGGGGATCAGGGAGAGACCCAGTACTTC
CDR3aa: CASSIGDQGETQYF

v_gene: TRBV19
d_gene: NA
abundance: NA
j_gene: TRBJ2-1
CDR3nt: TGTGCCAGTAGTATAGGAGCTAGGCGGTTCTTC
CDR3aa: CASSIGARRFF

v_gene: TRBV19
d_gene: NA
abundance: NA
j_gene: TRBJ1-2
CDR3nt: TGTGCCAGTACCCCGGGGAAGACGGATGGCTACACCTTC
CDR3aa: CASTPGKTDGYTF

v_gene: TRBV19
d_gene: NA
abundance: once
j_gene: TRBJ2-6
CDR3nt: TGTGCCAGTAGTACCCCCTCGTCTGGGGCCAACGTCCTGACTTTC
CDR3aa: CASSTPSSGANVLTF

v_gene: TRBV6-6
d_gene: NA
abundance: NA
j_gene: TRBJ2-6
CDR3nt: TGTGCCTCCGGGGGTTCTGGGGCCAACGTCCTGACTTTC
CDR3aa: CASGGSGANVLTF

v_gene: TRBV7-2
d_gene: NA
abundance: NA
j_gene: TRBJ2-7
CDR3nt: TGTGCCAGCAGCTCGGGACCTAGGGTAATGTACTTC
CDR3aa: CASSSGPRVMYF

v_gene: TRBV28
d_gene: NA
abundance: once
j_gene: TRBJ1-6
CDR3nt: TGTGCCAGCAGCTTGACCGCTTTTAATTCACCCCTCCACTTT
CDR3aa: CASSLTAFNSPLHF

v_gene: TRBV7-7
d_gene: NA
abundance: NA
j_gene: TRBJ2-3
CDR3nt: TGTGCTAGCAGCCCGCTAGGAACTAGCACAGATACGCAGTATTTT
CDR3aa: CASSPLGTSTDTQYF

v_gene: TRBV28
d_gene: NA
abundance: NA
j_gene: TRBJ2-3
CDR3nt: TGTGCCAGCAGTGCGAGACAGGCCGCTAGCACAGATACGCAGTATTTT
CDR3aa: CASSARQAASTDTQYF

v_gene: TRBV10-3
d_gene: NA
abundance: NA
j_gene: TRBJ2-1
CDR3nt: TGTGCCATCAGTGAGTCGGGGCAGTCCTCCTACAATGAGCAGTTCTTC
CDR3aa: CAISESGQSSYNEQFF

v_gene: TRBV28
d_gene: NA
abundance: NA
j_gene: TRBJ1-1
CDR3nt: TGTGCCAGCAGTCCCGTTGGCACGCATATCGAAGCTTTCTTT
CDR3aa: CASSPVGTHIEAFF

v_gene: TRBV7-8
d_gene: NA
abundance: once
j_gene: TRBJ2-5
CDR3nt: TGTGCCAGCAGCTTAGAGGTTCGAGGGTCGAGAGAGACCCAGTACTTC
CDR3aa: CASSLEVRGSRETQYF

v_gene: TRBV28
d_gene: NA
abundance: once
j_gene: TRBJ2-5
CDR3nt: TGTGCCAGCAGTTTACACGGCAGAGAGACCCAGTACTTC
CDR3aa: CASSLHGRETQYF

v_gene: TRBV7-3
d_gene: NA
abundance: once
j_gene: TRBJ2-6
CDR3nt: TGTGCCAGCAGCTTATCTTCAGGGGTCGGGGCCAACGTCCTGACTTTC
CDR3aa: CASSLSSGVGANVLTF

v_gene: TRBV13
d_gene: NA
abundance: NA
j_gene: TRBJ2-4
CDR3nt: TGTGCCAGCAGCTTAAGAGGTGGTGGCCACATTCAGTACTTC
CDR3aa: CASSLRGGGHIQYF

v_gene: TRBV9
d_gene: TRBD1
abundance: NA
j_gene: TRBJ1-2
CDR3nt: TGTGCCAGCAGCGTAGAAATTGCAGGGGACAGCGGCTACACCTTC
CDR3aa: CASSVEIAGDSGYTF

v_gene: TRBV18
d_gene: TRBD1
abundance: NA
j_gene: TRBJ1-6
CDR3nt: TGTGCCAGCTCACGCGGGACAGCCTATAATTCACCCCTCCACTTT
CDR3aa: CASSRGTAYNSPLHF

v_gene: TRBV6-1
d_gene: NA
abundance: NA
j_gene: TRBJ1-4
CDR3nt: TGTGCCAGCAGTGACCGGGCTACGACTGAAAAACTGTTTTTT
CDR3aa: CASSDRATTEKLFF

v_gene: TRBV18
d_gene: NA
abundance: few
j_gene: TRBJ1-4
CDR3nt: TGTGCCAGCTCACCCCGGGGAGGGATTGCAACTAATGAAAAACTGTTTTTT
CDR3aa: CASSPRGGIATNEKLFF

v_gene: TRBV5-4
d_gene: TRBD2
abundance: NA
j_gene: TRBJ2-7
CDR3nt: TGTGCCAGCAGCCTTAGCGGGGGTACCTACGAGCAGTACTTC
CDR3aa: CASSLSGGTYEQYF

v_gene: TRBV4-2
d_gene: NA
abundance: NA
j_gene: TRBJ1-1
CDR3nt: TGTGCCAGCAGCCAAGGGGTCAAGCAGGGACGAGCGGTTAACACTGAAGCTTTCTTT
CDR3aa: CASSQGVKQGRAVNTEAFF

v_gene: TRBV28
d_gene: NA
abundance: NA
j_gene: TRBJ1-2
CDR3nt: TGTGCCAGCAGGGTCAGGACAGTTGGCTACACCTTC
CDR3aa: CASRVRTVGYTF

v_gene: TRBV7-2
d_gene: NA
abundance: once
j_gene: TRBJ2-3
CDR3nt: TGTGCCAGCAGCTTTGGACTTCTCTCTAGCACAGATACGCAGTATTTT
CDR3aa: CASSFGLLSSTDTQYF

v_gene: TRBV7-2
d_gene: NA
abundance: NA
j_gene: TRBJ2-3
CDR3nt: TGTGCCAGCAGCTCTCCGACGTCCACAGATACGCAGTATTTT
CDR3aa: CASSSPTSTDTQYF

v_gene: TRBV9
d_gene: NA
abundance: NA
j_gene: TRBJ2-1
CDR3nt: TGTGCCAGCAGCGTAGAGGGCGTAGGGGGGCAGTTCTTC
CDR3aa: CASSVEGVGGQFF

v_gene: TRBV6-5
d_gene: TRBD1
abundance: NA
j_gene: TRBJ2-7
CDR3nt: TGTGCCAGCAGTAGAGAGGGGACAGGGGTCTACGAGCAGTACTTC
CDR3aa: CASSREGTGVYEQYF

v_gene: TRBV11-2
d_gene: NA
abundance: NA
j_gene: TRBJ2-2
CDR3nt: TGTGCCAGCAGCCGACATGAGGGAGAGATCACCGGGGAGCTGTTTTTT
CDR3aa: CASSRHEGEITGELFF

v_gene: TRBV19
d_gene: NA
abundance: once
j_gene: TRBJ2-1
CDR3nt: TGTGCCAGTAGTACGGCAAGGGTGGGGAATGAGCAGTTCTTC
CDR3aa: CASSTARVGNEQFF

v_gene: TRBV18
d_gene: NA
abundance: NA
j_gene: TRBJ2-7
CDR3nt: TGTGCCAGCTCATCGCAAGCGGTCGAGCAGTACTTC
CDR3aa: CASSSQAVEQYF

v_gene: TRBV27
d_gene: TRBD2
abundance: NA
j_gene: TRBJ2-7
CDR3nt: TGTGCCAGCAGTTTAGTCGCCCGCGGGGGCTCCTACGAGCAGTACTTC
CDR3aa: CASSLVARGGSYEQYF

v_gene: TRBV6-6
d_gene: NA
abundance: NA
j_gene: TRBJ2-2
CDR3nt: TGTGCCAGCACCCGACGGACAGACAACACCGGGGAGCTGTTTTTT
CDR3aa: CASTRRTDNTGELFF

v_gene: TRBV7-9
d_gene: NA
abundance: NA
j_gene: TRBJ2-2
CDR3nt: TGTGCCAGCGGCACAGGGATGGGAGCCGGGGAGCTGTTTTTT
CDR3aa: CASGTGMGAGELFF

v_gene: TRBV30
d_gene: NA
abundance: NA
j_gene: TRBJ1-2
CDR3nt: TGTGCCTGGAGTATAATCCTCAATGGCTACACCTTC
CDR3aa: CAWSIILNGYTF

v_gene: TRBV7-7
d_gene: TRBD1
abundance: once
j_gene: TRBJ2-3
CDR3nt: TGTGCTAGCAGCTTAGGGCAGGGGGCAGATACGCAGTATTTT
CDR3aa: CASSLGQGADTQYF

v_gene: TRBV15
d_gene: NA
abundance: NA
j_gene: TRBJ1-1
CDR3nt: TGTGCCACCAGCAGTGGGCCTGAAGCTTTCTTT
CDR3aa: CATSSGPEAFF

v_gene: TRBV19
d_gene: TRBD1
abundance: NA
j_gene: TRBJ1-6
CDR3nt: TGTGCCAGTAGAAAGGGACAGCCCTCCTATAATTCACCCCTCCACTTT
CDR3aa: CASRKGQPSYNSPLHF

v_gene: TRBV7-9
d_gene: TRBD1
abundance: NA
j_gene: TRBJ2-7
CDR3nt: TGTGCCAGCAGCTTAGGAGGGACAGGGTTATCTGGCGAGCAGTACTTC
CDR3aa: CASSLGGTGLSGEQYF